This entry features one T cell receptor beta chain sequence. The same CDR3 can be traced to other DNA sequences in this sample. This sample was taken from a study of technical replicates of blood from a few donors. The ends were cut back, 1 base at V and 0 bases at J, with 4 bases in the middle. Germline V gene lookup returns CDR1 SGHDN and CDR2 FVKESK. This CDR3 region has 15 residues. Method: immunoSEQ multiplex PCR; TCRdb's copy keeps in-frame clones and lacks some. The sample lists some 14,000 clones, more than 75% occurring once. This TCR was recovered from a human donor in good health. Sequenced input: PBMCs. The V gene is TRBV14, the J gene TRBJ2-6; D is unresolved. In DNA form, the CDR3 reads TGTGCCAGCAGCCAAGGGAGCTCTGGGGCCAACGTCCTGACTTTC. It codes for CASSQGSSGANVLTF.